This T cell receptor (beta chain) was captured by sequencing in a study of blood T cell repertoires in COVID-19. The length of the CDR3 is 18 residues. CDR1 is SGDLS and CDR2 is YYNGEE in the germline V gene. Trimming took 3 bases from V and 6 from J, leaving 24 bases between them. Sequencing used immunoSEQ multiplex PCR; TCRdb keeps in-frame clones, though not all of them. The table includes 170,000 or so clones, approximately 89% detected once. The TCR originated in a man between 35 and 55 years old who had recovered from COVID-19. The V call is TRBV9, the J call TRBJ2-2; the D gene is possibly TRBD2 (7 bases). Sample: PBMCs or T cells enriched from blood (not recorded which). The CDR3 sequence is CASSGDQNVRGGAGELFF. DNA for the CDR3: TGTGCCAGCAGCGGAGATCAAAATGTAAGGGGGGGCGCCGGGGAGCTGTTTTTT.